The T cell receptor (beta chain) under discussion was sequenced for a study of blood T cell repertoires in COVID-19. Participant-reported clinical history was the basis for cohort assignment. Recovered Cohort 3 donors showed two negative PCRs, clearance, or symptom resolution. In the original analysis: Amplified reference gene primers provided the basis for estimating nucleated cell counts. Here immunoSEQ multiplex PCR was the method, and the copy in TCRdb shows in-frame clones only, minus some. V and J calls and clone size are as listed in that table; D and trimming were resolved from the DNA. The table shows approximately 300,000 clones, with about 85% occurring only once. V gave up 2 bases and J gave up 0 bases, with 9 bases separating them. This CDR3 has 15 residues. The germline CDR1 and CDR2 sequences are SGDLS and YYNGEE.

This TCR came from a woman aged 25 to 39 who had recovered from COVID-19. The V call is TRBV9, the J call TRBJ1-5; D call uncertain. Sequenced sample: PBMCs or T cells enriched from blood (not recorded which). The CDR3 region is CASSVTADSNQPQHF. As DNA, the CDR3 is TGTGCCAGCAGCGTCACAGCCGATAGCAATCAGCCCCAGCATTTT.